Here is one TCR beta chain with its context. This clone was recorded a few times. Its recognized antigen is unknown. Base-call qualities are not available, and no considerably larger clone is one nucleotide away. These data originate in a study of control samples from healthy donors and cancer patients (dated by TCRdb to the early 2020s). Receptor amplification or capture employed the immunoSEQ multiplex PCR assay. TCRdb re-hosts the immuneACCESS table, in-frame sequences only. Its copies lack some clones; in the studies checked, an unresolved V gene accounts for under half of them, and the cause for the rest is not known. Across this sample there are 65,000 to 100,000 clones, with more than 70% seen only once. Clones ranked in the top ten supply roughly 20% of the sample. The CDR3 measures 13 amino acids from cysteine to phenylalanine. CDR3 DNA only is kept here, 39 bases in frame from base 1. The germline V gene (reference sequence) sets CDR1 to LNHNV and CDR2 to YYDKDF. Cut back by 3 bases and 0 bases, the V and J ends lie 2 bases apart.

Sample: blood. The receptor comes from a man aged 50-60 years in good health. The chain is encoded by TRBV15 joined to TRBJ1-4; the D gene remains uncertain. This receptor has the CDR3 CATSRATNEKLFF. The DNA sequence is TGTGCCACCAGCAGGGCAACTAATGAAAAACTGTTTTTT.